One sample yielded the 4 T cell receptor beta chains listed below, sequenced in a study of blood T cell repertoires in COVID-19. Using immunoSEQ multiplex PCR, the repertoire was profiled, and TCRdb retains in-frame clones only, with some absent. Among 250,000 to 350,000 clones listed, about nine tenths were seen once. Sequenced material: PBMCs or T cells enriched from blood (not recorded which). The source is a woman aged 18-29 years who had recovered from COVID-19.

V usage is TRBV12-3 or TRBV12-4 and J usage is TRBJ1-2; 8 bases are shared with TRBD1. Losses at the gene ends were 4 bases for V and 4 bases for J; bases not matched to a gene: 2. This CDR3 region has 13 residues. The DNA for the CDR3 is TGTGCCAGCAGTTCCCAGGGGGCCTATGGCTACACCTTC. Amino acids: CASSSQGAYGYTF.

CDR3 amino acids: CASRPKGQGSANTEAFF. The CDR3 region has the DNA TGCGCCAGCAGACCAAAAGGACAGGGAAGCGCGAACACTGAAGCTTTCTTT. The genes are TRBV5-1 and TRBJ1-1; TRBD1 agrees at 8 bases. Germline loops: CDR1 SGHRS, CDR2 YFSETQ. The CDR3 has 17 amino acids. With 5 bases clipped from V and 1 base from J, the junction kept 13 bases outside the gene matches.

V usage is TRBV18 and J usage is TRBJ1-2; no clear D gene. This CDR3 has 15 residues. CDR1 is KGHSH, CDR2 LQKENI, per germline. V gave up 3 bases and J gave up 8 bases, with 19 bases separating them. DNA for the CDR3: TGTGCCAGCTCACCCTCCGGGCCCTCGAGCGGCGGCTACACCTTC. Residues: CASSPSGPSSGGYTF.

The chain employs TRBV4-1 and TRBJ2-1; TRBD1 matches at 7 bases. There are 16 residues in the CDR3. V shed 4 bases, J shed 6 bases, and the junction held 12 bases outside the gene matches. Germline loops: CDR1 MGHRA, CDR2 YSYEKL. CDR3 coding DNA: TGCGCCAGCAGCCTATATTCAGGGGGAAGAGGCAATGAGCAGTTCTTC. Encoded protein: CASSLYSGGRGNEQFF.